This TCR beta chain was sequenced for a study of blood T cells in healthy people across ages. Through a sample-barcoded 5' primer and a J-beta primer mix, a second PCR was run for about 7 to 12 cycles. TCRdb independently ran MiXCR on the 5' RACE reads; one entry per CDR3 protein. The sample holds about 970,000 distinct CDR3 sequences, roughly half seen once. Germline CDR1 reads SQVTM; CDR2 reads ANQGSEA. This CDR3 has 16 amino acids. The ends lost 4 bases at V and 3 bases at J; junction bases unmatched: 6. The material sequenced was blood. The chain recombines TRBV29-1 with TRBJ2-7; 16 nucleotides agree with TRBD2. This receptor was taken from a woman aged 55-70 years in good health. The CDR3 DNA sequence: TGCAGCGTTGCCGGGACTAGCGGGAGGGTGGTCTACGAGCAGTACTTC. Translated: CSVAGTSGRVVYEQYF.